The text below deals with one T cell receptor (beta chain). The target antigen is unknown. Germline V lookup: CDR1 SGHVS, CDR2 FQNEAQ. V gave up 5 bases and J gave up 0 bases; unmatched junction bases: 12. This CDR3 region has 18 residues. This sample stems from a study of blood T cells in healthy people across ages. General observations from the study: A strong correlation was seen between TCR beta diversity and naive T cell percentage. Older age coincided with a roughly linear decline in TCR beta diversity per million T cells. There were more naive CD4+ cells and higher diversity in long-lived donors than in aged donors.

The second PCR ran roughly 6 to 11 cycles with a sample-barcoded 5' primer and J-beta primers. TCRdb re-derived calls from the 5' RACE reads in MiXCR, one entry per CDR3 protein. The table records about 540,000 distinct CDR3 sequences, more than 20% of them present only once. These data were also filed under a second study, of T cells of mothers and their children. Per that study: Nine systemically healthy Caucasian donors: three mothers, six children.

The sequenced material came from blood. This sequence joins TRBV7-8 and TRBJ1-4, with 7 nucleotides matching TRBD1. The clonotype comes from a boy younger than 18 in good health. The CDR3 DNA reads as TGTGCCAGCAGCCCAGGGGGGAGAGCAGTTGCAACTAATGAAAAACTGTTTTTT. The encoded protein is CASSPGGRAVATNEKLFF.